Below are 10 T cell receptor beta chains sequenced from a single sample in a study of T cells after posttransplantation cyclophosphamide. Here immunoSEQ multiplex PCR was the method, and the copy in TCRdb shows in-frame clones only, minus some. The table shows about 32,000 clones, with 85% to 90% occurring only once. Sequencing was performed on PBMCs. Receptor source: a woman aged 40 to 50 with a blood cancer, CMV-positive, and with a related stem cell donor.

This sequence joins TRBV6-5 and TRBJ1-5, with D tentatively TRBD1 (5 bases). Germline V gene data show CDR1 as MNHEY and CDR2 as SVGAGI. The CDR3 is 14 amino acids. V was clipped by 6 bases and J by 2 bases, with 11 bases between them. Here the CDR3 reads CASRGRQRNQPQHF. In DNA form, the CDR3 reads TGTGCCAGCAGGGGAAGACAGCGCAATCAGCCCCAGCATTTT.

The genes are TRBV5-6 and TRBJ1-2; unclear D gene. Germline V gene sequence: CDR1 SGHDT, CDR2 YYEEEE. V dropped 0 bases and J dropped 5 bases, with 14 bases sitting between them. The CDR3 length is 15 residues. The CDR3 nucleotides are TGTGCCAGCAGCTTGGGGGCCCTCACGACATATGGCTACACCTTC. Translated: CASSLGALTTYGYTF. Supplemented by reference TRBV5-6 and TRBJ1-2, the full variable domain reads DAGVTQSPTHLIKTRGQQVTLRCSPKSGHDTVSWYQQALGQGPQFIFQYYEEEERQRGNFPDRFSGHQFPNYSSELNVNALLLGDSALYLCASSLGALTTYGYTFGSGTRLTVV.

The chain carries TRBV25-1 and TRBJ1-6; D not certain. V dropped 2 bases and J dropped 4 bases, with 6 bases sitting between them. CDR1 is MGHDK and CDR2 is SYGVNS in the germline V gene. The CDR3 is 14 residues long. CDR3 bases: TGTGCCAGCAGTGAAAGGGAGTATAATTCACCCCTCCACTTT. The encoded protein is CASSEREYNSPLHF.

The J gene is TRBJ2-7, the V gene TRBV5-6; perhaps TRBD1 as D (6 bases). Between the trimmed V and J ends, which lost 0 bases and 2 bases, there was a span of 12 bases. Germline lookup yields CDR1 SGHDT and CDR2 YYEEEE. The CDR3 extends over 15 amino acids. The CDR3 loop is CASSLDGTSTYEQYF. In DNA form, the CDR3 reads TGTGCCAGCAGCTTGGACGGGACATCTACCTACGAGCAGTACTTC.

The chain uses TRBV5-1 and TRBJ1-4; weak D call: TRBD1 (6 bases). V lost 6 bases, J lost 3 bases, and 15 bases lay in between. The CDR3 has 15 residues. Germline-derived CDR1 and CDR2 are SGHRS and YFSETQ. CDR3 protein: CASTGMGAANEKLFF. CDR3 in DNA: TGCGCCAGCACAGGCATGGGGGCGGCTAATGAAAAACTGTTTTTT.

V and J are TRBV4-1 and TRBJ2-1; 8 bases agree with TRBD2. The CDR3 has 18 amino acids. Per germline, CDR1 MGHRA and CDR2 YSYEKL. Trimming cost V 1 base and J 8 bases; bases outside gene matches: 16. DNA of the CDR3: TGCGCCAGCAGCCAAGGACTAGCGCTGGGAGGCCGGGGCGATGAGCAGTTCTTC. It translates to CASSQGLALGGRGDEQFF.

The V gene is TRBV11-3, the J gene TRBJ2-7, with D unclear. V shed 1 base and J shed 4 bases, with 8 bases lying between them. The CDR3 is 13 residues long. Per germline, CDR1 SGHNT and CDR2 YENEEA. The CDR3 coding sequence is TGTGCCAGCAGCTTAGGAGCTAAGTACGAGCAGTACTTC. This gives the protein CASSLGAKYEQYF.

The rearrangement links TRBV4-2 to TRBJ2-1; 8 nucleotides align to TRBD2. The CDR3 is 17 residues long. The ends lost 0 bases at V and 4 bases at J; junction bases unmatched: 8. Germline CDR1 LGHNA, CDR2 YNFKEQ. CDR3 DNA: TGTGCCAGCAGCCAAGAAAGAGGCGGGGGGACATACAATGAGCAGTTCTTC. Amino acids: CASSQERGGGTYNEQFF.

This clone has only one observation. The chain uses TRBV10-2 and TRBJ2-3; TRBD2 agrees at 15 bases. Germline V gene data show CDR1 as WSHSY and CDR2 as SAAADI. The CDR3 contains 18 residues. The trim removed 10 bases at V and 0 bases at J, leaving 11 bases unmatched. The CDR3 nucleotides are TGCGCCACCCAGGGACTAGCGGGGGGTCCCTCTAGCACAGATACGCAGTATTTT. Amino acid sequence: CATQGLAGGPSSTDTQYF.

The genes are TRBV15 and TRBJ2-1, with TRBD2 matching 8 bases. Germline CDR1 LNHNV, CDR2 YYDKDF (reference sequence). The CDR3 runs to 15 residues. The V segment lost 0 bases and the J segment 2 bases; nucleotides outside the gene matches: 0. The CDR3 sequence is CATSRELAAYNEQFF. The CDR3 nucleotides are TGTGCCACCAGCAGAGAACTAGCGGCCTACAATGAGCAGTTCTTC.